These T cell receptor beta chains were read from a single sample in a study of CD4+ T cells in melanoma. The protocol was immunoSEQ multiplex PCR, while the TCRdb copy is restricted to in-frame clones and leaves out a portion. Of some 110,000 clones in the sample, roughly 90% were seen once. Sequencing was performed on peripheral blood. Every receptor here comes from a human donor with melanoma. Both conserved end residues are part of each CDR3. D genes are given only for firm matches. The listing skips clone size in some rows; elsewhere it reads once, few, many or a size class.

d_call	v_call	clone_size	j_call	cdr3_nt	cdr3_aa
TRBD2	TRBV7-2	-	TRBJ2-5	TGTGCCAGCAGCTTATGGGCTAGCGGAAATGATGGAGAGACCCAGTACTTC	CASSLWASGNDGETQYF
-	TRBV28	-	TRBJ2-1	TGTGCCAGCGTAATCTCAGGGACGAATGAGCAGTTCTTC	CASVISGTNEQFF
TRBD1	TRBV6-1	few	TRBJ1-6	TGTGCCAGCAGTGAAACCAGGGGGGGAACCCTCCACTTT	CASSETRGGTLHF
-	TRBV6-5	-	TRBJ2-3	TGTGCCAGCAGTAGGGACAGCACAGATACGCAGTATTTT	CASSRDSTDTQYF
-	TRBV6-5	-	TRBJ1-2	TGTGCCAGCAAAGACAGTTCCTTTTATGGCTACACCTTC	CASKDSSFYGYTF
TRBD1	TRBV19	-	TRBJ2-7	TGTGCCAGTAGTATTGGTTGGACAGGGAGGTCCTACGAGCAGTACTTC	CASSIGWTGRSYEQYF
-	TRBV11-2	-	TRBJ1-1	TGTGCCAGCAGCTTAGAGGGGGCCGGGACTGAAGCTTTCTTT	CASSLEGAGTEAFF
-	TRBV27	-	TRBJ2-4	TGTGCCAGCAGTTTAATTGGGGGCCTTCAGTACTTC	CASSLIGGLQYF
TRBD1	TRBV4-3	-	TRBJ2-7	TGCGCCAGCAGCCAAAGGACAGGGGCCCGCTACGAGCAGTACTTC	CASSQRTGARYEQYF
-	TRBV28	-	TRBJ1-2	TGTGCCACCCCGGATGGGGACACAGTTTATGGCTACACCTTC	CATPDGDTVYGYTF
-	TRBV7-8	-	TRBJ2-3	TGTGCCTCCAAGGCCCAAAGCAGCACAGATACGCAGTATTTT	CASKAQSSTDTQYF
-	TRBV5-4	-	TRBJ2-2	TGTGCCAGCAGCTTGGGGGCCGGGGGACCCGGGGAGCTGTTTTTT	CASSLGAGGPGELFF
-	TRBV4-1	once	TRBJ1-1	TGCGCCAGCAGCCACTTCCGTGGTCCGAACACTGAAGCTTTCTTT	CASSHFRGPNTEAFF
TRBD1	TRBV15	-	TRBJ1-1	TGTGCCACCAGCAGATTTGAGGGGGCGATCACTGAAGCTTTCTTT	CATSRFEGAITEAFF
-	TRBV27	-	TRBJ1-5	TGTGCCAGCAGTTTATTGTTCGACACCCATAGCAATCAGCCCCAGCATTTT	CASSLLFDTHSNQPQHF
-	TRBV6-4	-	TRBJ2-7	TGTGCCAGCATGGGGGCGATCTACGAGCAGTACTTC	CASMGAIYEQYF
-	TRBV7-3	-	TRBJ1-3	TGTGCCAGCAGCTTAAACCCTCAGGGAGCCTCTGGAAACACCATATATTTT	CASSLNPQGASGNTIYF
TRBD2	TRBV7-8	-	TRBJ2-1	TGTGCCAGCAGCGCACTAGCGGGATTGCTCAATGAGCAGTTCTTC	CASSALAGLLNEQFF
-	TRBV28	-	TRBJ1-5	TGTGCCAGCACCTCTTGGACGAATCAGCCCCAGCATTTT	CASTSWTNQPQHF
TRBD1	TRBV4-2	-	TRBJ1-2	TGTGCCAGCAGCCAAGATAGGCAGGGGGCACGAGGTTATGGCTACACCTTC	CASSQDRQGARGYGYTF
TRBD2	TRBV6-4	once	TRBJ2-7	TGTGCCAGCAGTAGCGGGAGGGCCTCCTACGAGCAGTACTTC	CASSSGRASYEQYF
TRBD2	TRBV6-5	-	TRBJ2-7	TGTGCCAGCAGACCACTAGCGACCCCCTACGAGCAGTACTTC	CASRPLATPYEQYF
-	TRBV7-9	-	TRBJ1-1	TGTGCCAGCAGCTTTTTAACGGACAGCCGAGAAGCTTTCTTT	CASSFLTDSREAFF
-	TRBV9	-	TRBJ1-5	TGTGCCAGCAGCGTACTACCCGATGGCAATCAGCCCCAGCATTTT	CASSVLPDGNQPQHF
-	TRBV15	-	TRBJ2-7	TGTGCCACCAGCAGAGATTTGAAAAGGGCTGGGCAGTACTTC	CATSRDLKRAGQYF